Below, 3 T cell receptor beta chains from the same sample are listed, as sequenced in a study of immune characteristics of hereditary and idiopathic chronic pancreatitis. Chronic pancreatitis tissue was collected during total pancreatectomy with islet autotransplantation. Only in-frame clones appear in the TCRdb table, and some are missing; sequencing was by immunoSEQ multiplex PCR. The top ten clones hold about 14% of a sample with around 9,000 clones, more than 75% of them seen once. The sample comprised pancreas tissue with idiopathic chronic pancreatitis. All receptors come from a human donor with chronic pancreatitis.

This clone has just a few counts. The chain couples TRBV13 to TRBJ2-7; the D gene is possibly TRBD2 (6 bases). Trimming cost V 6 bases and J 7 bases, with 16 bases left between them. The CDR3 contains 13 residues. Germline V gene sequence: CDR1 PRHDT, CDR2 FYEKMQ (reference sequence). CDR3 in DNA: TGTGCCAGCAGTTCCGGGACTTCGGGGGAGCAGTACGTC. Translated, it gives CASSSGTSGEQYV.

The chain joins TRBV2 to TRBJ1-6, with a tentative D call TRBD1 (5 bases). The CDR3 is 14 residues long. The germline gives CDR1 SNHLY, CDR2 FYNNEI. Trimming took 4 bases from V and 5 from J, leaving 9 bases between them. CDR3 amino acids: CASSGGLHNSPLHF. The CDR3 DNA is TGTGCCAGCAGTGGGGGACTACATAATTCACCCCTCCACTTT. Full variable domain (remainder filled in from reference TRBV2 and TRBJ1-6): EPEVTQTPSHQVTQMGQEVILRCVPISNHLYFYWYRQILGQKVEFLVSFYNNEISEKSEIFDDQFSVERPDGSNFTLKIRSTKLEDSAMYFCASSGGLHNSPLHFGNGTRLTVT.

J is TRBJ2-5 and V is TRBV7-9; 7 nucleotides agree with TRBD1. The CDR3 is 13 residues long. Germline V gene sequence: CDR1 SEHNR, CDR2 FQNEAQ (reference sequence). J lost 4 bases, V lost 7 bases, and 6 bases had no gene match. Here the CDR3 reads CASNQKGAETQYF. The CDR3, as DNA: TGTGCCAGCAACCAAAAGGGGGCAGAGACCCAGTACTTC.